This T cell receptor (beta chain) was captured in a study of T cell responses to AZD1222 COVID-19 vaccine. Notes on the study in general: Repertoire samples came only from after the peak T cell response.

Trimming took 3 bases from V and 7 from J; bases not matched to a gene: 7. Germline V gene sequence: CDR1 MNHEY, CDR2 SMNVEV (reference sequence). CDR3 length equals 14 residues. Remarks on this clone: Its target is unknown.

Profiled with immunoSEQ multiplex PCR; TCRdb holds only in-frame clones, not every one. The table shows 150,000 or so clones, with approximately 90% occurring only once. J is TRBJ1-2 and V is TRBV27, with TRBD1 matching over 8 bases. The sample in question was peripheral blood, obtained on day 0 of AZD1222 vaccination. This clonotype was sampled from an adult in good health. The DNA for the CDR3 is TGTGCCAGCAGTTTGTTAGCAGGGGGCAGTGGCTACACCTTC. Its protein is CASSLLAGGSGYTF.